The 16 T cell receptor beta chains listed next were all sequenced from one sample in a study of cytotoxic CD8 clonotypes in ibrutinib-treated CLL. The assay was immunoSEQ multiplex PCR, and TCRdb's table has in-frame clones only and misses some. The sample contains some 160,000 clones, 81% of which appear only once. Sample: PBMCs, taken after 12 months of ibrutinib treatment. The source of these receptors is a human donor with chronic lymphocytic leukemia.

This chain links TRBV29-1 with TRBJ2-7, with D perhaps TRBD2 (6 bases). V lost 4 bases to trimming and J lost 4 bases, with 29 bases between them. There are 18 residues in the CDR3. Germline loops: CDR1 SQVTM, CDR2 ANQGSEA. As DNA, the CDR3 is TGCAGCGTTGTTCACATGCGGGGAGCGCTTGGAAATGGGTACGAGCAGTACTTC. Protein product: CSVVHMRGALGNGYEQYF.

The chain combines TRBV28 with TRBJ2-4; 10 bases match TRBD2. There are 16 residues in the CDR3. Unmatched junction bases numbered 9, after V lost 10 bases and J lost 0 bases. The germline V gene has CDR1 MDHEN and CDR2 SYDVKM. The CDR3 is CATLAGDLLAKNIQYF. DNA for the CDR3: TGTGCCACCCTAGCGGGGGACCTCCTAGCCAAAAACATTCAGTACTTC.

V gene TRBV9 combines with J gene TRBJ2-5, with D perhaps matching TRBD1 or TRBD2 (5 bases each). This CDR3 contains 13 residues. In germline, CDR1 is SGDLS, CDR2 YYNGEE. The germline V and J ends were trimmed by 1 base and 5 bases, with 9 bases remaining between them. The chain's CDR3 is CASSVTWGETQYF. CDR3 bases: TGTGCCAGCAGCGTAACATGGGGGGAGACCCAGTACTTC.

The chain has TRBV28 and TRBJ1-6; the match to TRBD1 covers 10 bases. V was clipped by 6 bases and J by 0 bases; unmatched bases: 20. Germline CDR1 MDHEN, CDR2 SYDVKM. CDR3 length: 22 residues. CDR3: CASSLLDRGPFFPSSYNSPLHF. The CDR3 nucleotides read TGTGCCAGCAGCCTACTCGACAGGGGGCCTTTTTTTCCTAGCTCCTATAATTCACCCCTCCACTTT.

This chain links TRBV7-9 with TRBJ2-3, with 11 bases aligning to TRBD2. CDR3 size: 15 residues. The V segment lost 5 bases and the J segment 4 bases; nucleotides outside the gene matches: 5. CDR1 is SEHNR and CDR2 is FQNEAQ in the germline V gene (reference sequence). This CDR3 reads CASSPSGGRADTQYF. The CDR3 DNA is TGTGCCAGCAGCCCTAGCGGGGGGAGGGCAGATACGCAGTATTTT.

This clone has only one observation. The chain uses TRBV4-1 and TRBJ1-2; 9 nucleotides align to TRBD1. Trimming took 3 bases from V and 4 from J; bases not matched to a gene: 9. Germline lookup yields CDR1 MGHRA and CDR2 YSYEKL. The CDR3 has 16 amino acids. The CDR3 DNA is TGCGCCAGCAGCCAGGCTGACAGGGGGTTACGCTATGGCTACACCTTC. Translating it yields CASSQADRGLRYGYTF.

The rearrangement joins TRBV6-5 to TRBJ1-2; D perhaps matches TRBD1 (5 bases). This CDR3 has 11 residues. Germline V CDR1 and CDR2: MNHEY, SVGAGI. The V gene lost 7 bases and the J gene lost 5 bases, with 8 bases spanning the gap. The CDR3 DNA reads TGTGCCAGCAAGACAGAATATGGCTACACCTTC. The encoded protein is CASKTEYGYTF.

This rearrangement joins TRBV10-2 to TRBJ2-1; 13 nucleotides align to TRBD2. The J segment lost 5 bases and the V segment lost 6 bases, leaving 1 base of the junction unmatched. The CDR3 extends over 14 amino acids. Per the germline V gene, CDR1 is WSHSY and CDR2 is SAAADI. CDR3 in amino acids: CASRTSGGNNEQFF. Written as DNA, the CDR3 is TGCGCCAGCAGGACTAGCGGGGGGAACAATGAGCAGTTCTTC.

The CDR3 DNA follows: TGTGCCAGCAGTTACCCCGACAGCTCCTACGAGCAGTACTTC. Translated, it gives CASSYPDSSYEQYF. The chain has TRBV6-6 and TRBJ2-7; a possible D gene is TRBD1 (5 bases). Trimming stripped 2 bases from V and 0 bases from J, with 8 bases between. Germline V gene data show CDR1 as MNHNY and CDR2 as SVGAGI (reference sequence). CDR3 length: 14 amino acids.

The chain uses TRBV10-3 and TRBJ2-1; TRBD2 aligns across 13 bases. Germline CDR1 is ENHRY and CDR2 is SYGVKD. Trimming cost V 6 bases and J 2 bases; bases outside gene matches: 7. CDR3 size: 17 residues. The CDR3 sequence is CAISPQTSGGTYNEQFF. CDR3 coding DNA: TGTGCCATCAGCCCACAGACTAGCGGGGGGACCTACAATGAGCAGTTCTTC.

This chain links TRBV6-5 with TRBJ1-6; tentative D call: TRBD1 (5 bases). V was shortened by 2 bases and J by 7 bases, with 15 bases between the two germline ends. Germline V gene data show CDR1 as MNHEY and CDR2 as SVGAGI. The CDR3 is made up of 16 amino acids. CDR3 loop: CASSYRPQGRNSPLHF. The DNA of the CDR3 is TGTGCCAGCAGTTACCGACCCCAGGGTCGGAATTCACCCCTCCACTTT.

Comments on this clone: At one end the junction does not follow the germline gene, possibly because of a read error. This sequence joins TRBV5-1 and TRBJ1-3, with 8 bases that match TRBD1. Per germline, CDR1 SGHRS and CDR2 YFSETQ. The CDR3 is 15 amino acids. DNA of the CDR3: TGCGCCAGCAGCCCACCGGGACAGGCTGGGAACACCATATATTTT. Its protein product is CASSPPGQAGNTIYF.

This clone has more than one count but fewer than ten. The J gene is TRBJ2-2, the V gene TRBV7-3; D may be TRBD2 (5 bases). The V end was cut by 5 bases, the J end by 5 bases, with 15 bases between. The germline V gene has CDR1 SGHTA and CDR2 FQGTGA. This CDR3 has 15 residues. The CDR3 DNA reads TGTGCCAGCAGCCGCGGTGCGCCGGGGACCGGGGAGCTGTTTTTT. This codes for CASSRGAPGTGELFF.

The chain combines TRBV7-8 with TRBJ2-7, with TRBD1 identical over 10 bases. Germline lookup yields CDR1 SGHVS and CDR2 FQNEAQ. The V gene end was trimmed by 5 bases and the J gene end by 6 bases; junction bases not matched to a gene: 10. This CDR3 contains 15 residues. The CDR3 sequence is CASSRQGAVTGEQYF. In nucleotides, the CDR3 is TGTGCCAGCAGCCGACAGGGGGCGGTCACCGGCGAGCAGTACTTC. Combining the CDR3 with reference TRBV7-8 and TRBJ2-7 gives the whole variable domain GAGVSQSPRYKVAKRGQDVALRCDPISGHVSLFWYQQALGQGPEFLTYFQNEAQLDKSGLPSDRFFAERPEGSVSTLKIQRTQQEDSAVYLCASSRQGAVTGEQYFGPGTRLTVT.

This chain connects TRBV2 to TRBJ2-7; 11 nucleotides align to TRBD1. V lost 3 bases and J lost 5; bases outside the gene matches: 3. This CDR3 comprises 14 residues. Germline loops: CDR1 SNHLY, CDR2 FYNNEI. CDR3 coding DNA: TGTGCCAGCAGTGAGGACAGGGGGCATAACGAGCAGTACTTC. Translated: CASSEDRGHNEQYF.

V and J are TRBV5-1 and TRBJ1-1, with D tentatively TRBD1 (6 bases). Trimming stripped 7 bases from V and 1 base from J, with 17 bases between. The CDR3 is 15 residues long. The germline V gene encodes CDR1 SGHRS and CDR2 YFSETQ. The CDR3 here is CASAGGQGRNTEAFF. The DNA for the CDR3 is TGCGCCAGCGCGGGGGGCCAGGGGCGGAACACTGAAGCTTTCTTT.